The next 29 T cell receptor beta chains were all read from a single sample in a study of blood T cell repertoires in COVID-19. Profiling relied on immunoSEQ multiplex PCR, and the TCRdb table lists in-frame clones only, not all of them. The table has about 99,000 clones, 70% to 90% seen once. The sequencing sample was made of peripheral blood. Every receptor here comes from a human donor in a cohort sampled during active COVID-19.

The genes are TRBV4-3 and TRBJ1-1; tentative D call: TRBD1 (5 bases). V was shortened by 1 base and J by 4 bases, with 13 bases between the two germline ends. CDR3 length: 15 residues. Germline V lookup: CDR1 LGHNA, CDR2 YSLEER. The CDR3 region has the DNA TGCGCCAGCAGCCAAGTTCAGGGTGGATTCACTGAAGCTTTCTTT. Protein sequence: CASSQVQGGFTEAFF.

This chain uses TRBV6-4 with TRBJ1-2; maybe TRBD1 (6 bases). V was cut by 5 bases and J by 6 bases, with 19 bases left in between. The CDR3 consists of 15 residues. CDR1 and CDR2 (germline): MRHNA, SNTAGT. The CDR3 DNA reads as TGTGCCAGCAGTTCGACCTGGGGGCTTAATGATGGCTACACCTTC. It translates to CASSSTWGLNDGYTF.

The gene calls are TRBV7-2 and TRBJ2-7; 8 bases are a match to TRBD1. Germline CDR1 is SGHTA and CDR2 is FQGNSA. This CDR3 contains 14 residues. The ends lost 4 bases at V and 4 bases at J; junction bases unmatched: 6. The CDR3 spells CASSSDRELYEQYF. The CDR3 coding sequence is TGTGCCAGCAGCTCGGACAGGGAATTGTACGAGCAGTACTTC.

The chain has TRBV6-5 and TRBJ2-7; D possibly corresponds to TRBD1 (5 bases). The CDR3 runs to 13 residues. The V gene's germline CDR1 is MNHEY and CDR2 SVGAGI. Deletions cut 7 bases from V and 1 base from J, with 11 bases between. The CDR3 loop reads CASIKRGSYEQYF. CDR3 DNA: TGTGCCAGCATCAAAAGGGGATCCTACGAGCAGTACTTC.

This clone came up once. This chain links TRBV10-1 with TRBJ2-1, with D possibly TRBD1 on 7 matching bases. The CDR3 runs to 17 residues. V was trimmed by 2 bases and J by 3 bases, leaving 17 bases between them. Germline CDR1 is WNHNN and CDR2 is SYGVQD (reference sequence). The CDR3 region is CASSEARGTAYYNEQFF. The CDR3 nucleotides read TGCGCCAGCAGTGAGGCCCGGGGGACAGCGTACTACAATGAGCAGTTCTTC.

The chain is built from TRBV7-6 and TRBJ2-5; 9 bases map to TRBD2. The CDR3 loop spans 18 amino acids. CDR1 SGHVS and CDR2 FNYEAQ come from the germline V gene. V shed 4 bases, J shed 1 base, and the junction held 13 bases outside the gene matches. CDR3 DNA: TGTGCCAGCAGCTATCCCCTTCGGGGCGGGGGGGCCCAAGAGACCCAGTACTTC. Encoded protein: CASSYPLRGGGAQETQYF.

The CDR3 DNA follows: TGTGCCAGTAGCCCTGGACAGGGGGCTTCTGGGGCCAACGTCCTGACTTTC. Amino acid sequence: CASSPGQGASGANVLTF. The gene calls are TRBV19 and TRBJ2-6; TRBD1 matches at 11 bases. The CDR3 contains 17 residues. CDR1 LNHDA and CDR2 SQIVND come from the germline V gene (reference sequence). With 6 bases clipped from V and 1 base from J, the junction kept 5 bases outside the gene matches.

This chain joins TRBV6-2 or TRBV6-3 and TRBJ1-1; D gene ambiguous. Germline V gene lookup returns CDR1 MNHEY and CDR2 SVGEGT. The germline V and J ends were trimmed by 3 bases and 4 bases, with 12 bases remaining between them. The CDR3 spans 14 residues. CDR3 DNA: TGTGCCAGCAGTTATTTCGGTGGAGGCACTGAAGCTTTCTTT. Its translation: CASSYFGGGTEAFF.

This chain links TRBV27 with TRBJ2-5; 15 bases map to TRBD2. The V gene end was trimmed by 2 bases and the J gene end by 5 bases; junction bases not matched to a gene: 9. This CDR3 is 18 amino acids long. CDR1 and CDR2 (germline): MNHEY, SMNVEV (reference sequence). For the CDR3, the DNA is TGTGCCAGCAGTTTACGGACTAGCGGGAGGGCCTCGGGGGAGACCCAGTACTTC. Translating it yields CASSLRTSGRASGETQYF.

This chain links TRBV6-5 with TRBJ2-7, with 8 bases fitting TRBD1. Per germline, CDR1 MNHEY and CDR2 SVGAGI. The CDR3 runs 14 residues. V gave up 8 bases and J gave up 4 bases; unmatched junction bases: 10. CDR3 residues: CASVGAQGAYEQYF. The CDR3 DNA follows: TGTGCCAGCGTAGGGGCTCAGGGGGCGTACGAGCAGTACTTC.

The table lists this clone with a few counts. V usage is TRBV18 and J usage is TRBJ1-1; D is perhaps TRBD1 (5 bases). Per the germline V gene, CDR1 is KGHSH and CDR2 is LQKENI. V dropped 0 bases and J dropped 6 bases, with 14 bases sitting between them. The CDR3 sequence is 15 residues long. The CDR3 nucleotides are TGTGCCAGCTCACCACCGTCCGGGGGATACGCTGAAGCTTTCTTT. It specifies CASSPPSGGYAEAFF.

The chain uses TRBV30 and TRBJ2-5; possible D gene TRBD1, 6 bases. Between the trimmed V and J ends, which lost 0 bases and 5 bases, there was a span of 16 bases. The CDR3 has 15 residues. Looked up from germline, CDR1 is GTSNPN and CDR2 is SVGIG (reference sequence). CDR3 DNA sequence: TGTGCCTGGAGTGTTCCACGCAGGGGTCGGGAGACCCAGTACTTC. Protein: CAWSVPRRGRETQYF.

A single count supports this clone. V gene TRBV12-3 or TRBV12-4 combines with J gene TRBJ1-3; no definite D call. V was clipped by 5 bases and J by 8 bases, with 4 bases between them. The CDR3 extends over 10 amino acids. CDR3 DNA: TGTGCCAGCAGTACGGACACCATATATTTT. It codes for CASSTDTIYF.

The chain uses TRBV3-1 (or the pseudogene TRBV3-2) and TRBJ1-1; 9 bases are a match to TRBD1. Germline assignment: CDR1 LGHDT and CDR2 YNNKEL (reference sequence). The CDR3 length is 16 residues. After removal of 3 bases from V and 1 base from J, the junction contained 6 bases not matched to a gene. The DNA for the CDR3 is TGTGCCAGCAGCCACCGGGACAGGGAGGAGAACACTGAAGCTTTCTTT. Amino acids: CASSHRDREENTEAFF.

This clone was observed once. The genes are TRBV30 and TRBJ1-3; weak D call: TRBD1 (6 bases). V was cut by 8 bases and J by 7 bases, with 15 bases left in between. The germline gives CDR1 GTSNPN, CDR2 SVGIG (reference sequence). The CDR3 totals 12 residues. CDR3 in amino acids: CAGKGVRNTIYF. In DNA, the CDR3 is TGTGCCGGAAAGGGGGTTCGGAACACCATATATTTT.

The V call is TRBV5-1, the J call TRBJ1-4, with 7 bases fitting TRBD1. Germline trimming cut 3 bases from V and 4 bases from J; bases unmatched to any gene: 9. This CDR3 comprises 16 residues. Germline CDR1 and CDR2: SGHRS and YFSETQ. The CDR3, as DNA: TGCGCCAGCAGCTGGGCCCCGGGACAGCTTAATGAAAAACTGTTTTTT. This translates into CASSWAPGQLNEKLFF.

CDR3 sequence reads: CASSQDWDYEGGYTF. In DNA, the CDR3 is TGTGCCAGCAGCCAAGATTGGGATTACGAGGGTGGCTACACCTTC. The chain couples TRBV14 to TRBJ1-2; D uncertain. V lost 0 bases to trimming and J lost 7 bases, with 15 bases between them. This CDR3 comprises 15 residues. Germline-derived CDR1 and CDR2 are SGHDN and FVKESK.

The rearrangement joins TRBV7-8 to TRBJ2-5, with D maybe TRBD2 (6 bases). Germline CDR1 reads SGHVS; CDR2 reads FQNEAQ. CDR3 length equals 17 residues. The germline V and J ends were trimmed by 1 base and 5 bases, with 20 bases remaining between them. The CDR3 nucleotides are TGTGCCAGCAGCTTAGATCATTTGACTAGTCTGGGGGAGACCCAGTACTTC. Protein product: CASSLDHLTSLGETQYF.

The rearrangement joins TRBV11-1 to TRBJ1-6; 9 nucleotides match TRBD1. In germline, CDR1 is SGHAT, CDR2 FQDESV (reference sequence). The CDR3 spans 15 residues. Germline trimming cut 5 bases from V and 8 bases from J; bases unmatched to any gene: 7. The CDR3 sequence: CASSPGTGRDSPLHF. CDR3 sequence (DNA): TGTGCCAGCAGCCCGGGGACAGGGCGGGATTCACCCCTCCACTTT.

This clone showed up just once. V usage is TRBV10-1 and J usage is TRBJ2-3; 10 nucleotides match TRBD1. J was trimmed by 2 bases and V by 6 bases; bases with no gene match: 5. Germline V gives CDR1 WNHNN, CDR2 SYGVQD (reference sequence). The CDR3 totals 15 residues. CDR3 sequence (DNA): TGCGCCAGCAGCCGTGACAGGGGGCTCACAGATACGCAGTATTTT. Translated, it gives CASSRDRGLTDTQYF.

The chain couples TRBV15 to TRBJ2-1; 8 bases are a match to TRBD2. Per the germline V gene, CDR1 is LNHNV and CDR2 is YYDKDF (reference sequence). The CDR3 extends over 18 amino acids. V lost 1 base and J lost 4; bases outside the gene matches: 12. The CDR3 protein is CATSRVRELAEIYNEQFF. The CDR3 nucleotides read TGTGCCACCAGCAGAGTACGGGAACTAGCGGAAATTTACAATGAGCAGTTCTTC.

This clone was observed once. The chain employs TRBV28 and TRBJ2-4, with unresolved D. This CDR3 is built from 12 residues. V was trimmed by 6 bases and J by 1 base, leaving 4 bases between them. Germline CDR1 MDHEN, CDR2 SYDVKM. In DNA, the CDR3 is TGTGCCAGCAGGGAGGCCAAAAACATTCAGTACTTC. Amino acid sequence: CASREAKNIQYF.

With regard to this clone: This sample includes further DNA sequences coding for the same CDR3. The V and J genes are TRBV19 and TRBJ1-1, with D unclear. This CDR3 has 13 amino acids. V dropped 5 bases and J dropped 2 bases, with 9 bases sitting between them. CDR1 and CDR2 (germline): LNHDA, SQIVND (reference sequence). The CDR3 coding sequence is TGTGCCAGTAGTTCCCGGGGTAACACTGAAGCTTTCTTT. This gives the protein CASSSRGNTEAFF.

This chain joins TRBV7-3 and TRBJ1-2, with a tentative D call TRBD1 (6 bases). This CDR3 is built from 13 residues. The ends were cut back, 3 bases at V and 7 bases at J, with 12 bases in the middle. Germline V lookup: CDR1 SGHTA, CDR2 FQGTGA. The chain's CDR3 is CASSFAGEGGYTF. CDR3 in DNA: TGTGCCAGCAGCTTCGCAGGGGAGGGTGGCTACACCTTC.

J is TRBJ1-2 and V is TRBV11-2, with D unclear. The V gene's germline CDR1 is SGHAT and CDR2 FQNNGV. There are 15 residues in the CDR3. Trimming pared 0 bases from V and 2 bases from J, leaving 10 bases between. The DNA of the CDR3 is TGTGCCAGCAGCTTAGATCAGATTTTGAACTATGGCTACACCTTC. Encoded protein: CASSLDQILNYGYTF.

The CDR3 region is CASSLSAGGSSYEQYF. The CDR3 region has the DNA TGTGCCAGCAGTTTATCGGCAGGGGGTAGCTCCTACGAGCAGTACTTC. The rearrangement uses TRBV27 and TRBJ2-7; the match to TRBD1 covers 7 bases. The CDR3 sequence is 16 residues long. V was clipped by 0 bases and J by 0 bases; unmatched bases: 5. Germline V gene lookup returns CDR1 MNHEY and CDR2 SMNVEV (reference sequence).

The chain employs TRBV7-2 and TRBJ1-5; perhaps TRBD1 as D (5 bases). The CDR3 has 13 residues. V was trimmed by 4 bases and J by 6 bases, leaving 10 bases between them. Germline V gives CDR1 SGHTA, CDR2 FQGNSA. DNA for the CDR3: TGTGCCAGCAGCTCCAACCAGGGTCAGCCCCAGCATTTT. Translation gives CASSSNQGQPQHF.

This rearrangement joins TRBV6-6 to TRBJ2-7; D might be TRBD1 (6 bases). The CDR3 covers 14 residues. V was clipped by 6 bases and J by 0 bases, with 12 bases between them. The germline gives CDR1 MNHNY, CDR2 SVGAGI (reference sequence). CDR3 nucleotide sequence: TGTGCCAGCAGGGACAGTCCAAGCTCCTACGAGCAGTACTTC. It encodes CASRDSPSSYEQYF.

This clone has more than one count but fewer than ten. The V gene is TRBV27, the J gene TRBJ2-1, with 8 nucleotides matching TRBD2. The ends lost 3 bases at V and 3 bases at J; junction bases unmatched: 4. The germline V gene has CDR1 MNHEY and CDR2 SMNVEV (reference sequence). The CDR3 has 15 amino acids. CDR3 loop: CASSFRGGNYNEQFF. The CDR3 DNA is TGTGCCAGCAGTTTCCGGGGGGGGAACTACAATGAGCAGTTCTTC.